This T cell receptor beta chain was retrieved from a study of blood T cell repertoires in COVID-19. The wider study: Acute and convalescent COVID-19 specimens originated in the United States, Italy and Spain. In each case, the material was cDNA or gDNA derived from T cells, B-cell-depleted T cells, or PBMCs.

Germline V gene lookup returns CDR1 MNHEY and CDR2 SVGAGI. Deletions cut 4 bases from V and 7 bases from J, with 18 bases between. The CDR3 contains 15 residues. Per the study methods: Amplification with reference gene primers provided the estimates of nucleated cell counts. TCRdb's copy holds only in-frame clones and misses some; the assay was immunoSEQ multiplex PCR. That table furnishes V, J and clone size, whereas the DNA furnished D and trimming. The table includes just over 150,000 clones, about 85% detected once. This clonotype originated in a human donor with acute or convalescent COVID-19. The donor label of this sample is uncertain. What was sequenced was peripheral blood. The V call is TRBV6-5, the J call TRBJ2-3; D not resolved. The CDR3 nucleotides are TGTGCCAGCAGTTCCGTCACACTGGCGGCTAATACGCAGTATTTT. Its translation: CASSSVTLAANTQYF.